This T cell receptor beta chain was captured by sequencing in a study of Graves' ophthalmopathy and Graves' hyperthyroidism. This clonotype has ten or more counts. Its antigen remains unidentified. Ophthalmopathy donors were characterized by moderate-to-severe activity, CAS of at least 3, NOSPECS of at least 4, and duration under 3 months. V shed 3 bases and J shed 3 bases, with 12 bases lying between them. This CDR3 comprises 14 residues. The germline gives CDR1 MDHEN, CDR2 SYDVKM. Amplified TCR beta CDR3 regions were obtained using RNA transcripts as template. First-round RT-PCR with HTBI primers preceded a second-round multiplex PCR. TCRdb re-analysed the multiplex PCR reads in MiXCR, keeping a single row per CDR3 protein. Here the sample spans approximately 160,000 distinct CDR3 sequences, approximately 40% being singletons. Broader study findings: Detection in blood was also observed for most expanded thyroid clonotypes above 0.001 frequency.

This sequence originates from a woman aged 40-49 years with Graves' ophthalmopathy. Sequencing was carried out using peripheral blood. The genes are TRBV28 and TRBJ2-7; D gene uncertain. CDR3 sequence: CASSFRPRIYEQYF. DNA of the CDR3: TGTGCCAGCAGTTTTCGCCCCAGGATCTACGAGCAGTACTTC.